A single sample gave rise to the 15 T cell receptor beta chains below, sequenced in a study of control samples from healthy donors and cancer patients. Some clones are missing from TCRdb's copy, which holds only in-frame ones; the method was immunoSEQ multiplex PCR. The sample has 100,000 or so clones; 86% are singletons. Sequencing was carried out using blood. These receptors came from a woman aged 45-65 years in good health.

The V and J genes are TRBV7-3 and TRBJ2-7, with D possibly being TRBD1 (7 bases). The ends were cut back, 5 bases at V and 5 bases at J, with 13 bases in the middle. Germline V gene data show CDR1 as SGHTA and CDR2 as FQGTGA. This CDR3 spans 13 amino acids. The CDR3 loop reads CASSPGGYDEQYF. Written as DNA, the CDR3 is TGTGCCAGCAGCCCAGGGGGGTACGACGAGCAGTACTTC.

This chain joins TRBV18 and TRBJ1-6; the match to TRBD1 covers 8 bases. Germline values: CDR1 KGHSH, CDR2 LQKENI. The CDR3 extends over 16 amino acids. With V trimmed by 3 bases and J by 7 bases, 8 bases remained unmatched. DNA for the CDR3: TGTGCCAGCTCACCCCGAGGGACAGGAACAAATTCACCCCTCCACTTT. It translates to CASSPRGTGTNSPLHF.

The CDR3 reads CASRQGQGETQYF. The CDR3 region has the DNA TGTGCCAGCAGGCAGGGACAGGGAGAGACCCAGTACTTC. The chain links TRBV7-9 to TRBJ2-5; 9 nucleotides line up with TRBD1. With 6 bases clipped from V and 4 bases from J, the junction kept 3 bases outside the gene matches. This CDR3 comprises 13 residues. Germline lookup yields CDR1 SEHNR and CDR2 FQNEAQ (reference sequence).

CDR3 residues: CASSRQGAGSPLHF. The DNA for the CDR3 is TGCGCCAGCAGCCGACAGGGGGCCGGTTCACCCCTCCACTTT. The chain joins TRBV4-3 to TRBJ1-6, with 10 positions matching TRBD1. The CDR3 has 14 residues. In germline, CDR1 is LGHNA, CDR2 YSLEER. V gave up 4 bases and J gave up 9 bases; unmatched junction bases: 3.

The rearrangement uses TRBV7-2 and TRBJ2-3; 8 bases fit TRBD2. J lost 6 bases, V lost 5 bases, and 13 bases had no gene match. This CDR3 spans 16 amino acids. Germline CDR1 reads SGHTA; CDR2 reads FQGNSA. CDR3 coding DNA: TGTGCCAGCAGCCCTCGAGCGGGACTAGTAAGGGATACGCAGTATTTT. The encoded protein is CASSPRAGLVRDTQYF.

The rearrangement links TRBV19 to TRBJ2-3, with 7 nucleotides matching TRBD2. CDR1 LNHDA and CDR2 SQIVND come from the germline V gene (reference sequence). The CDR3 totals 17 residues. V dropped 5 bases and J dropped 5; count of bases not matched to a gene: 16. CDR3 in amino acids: CASSPGWAGERGDTQYF. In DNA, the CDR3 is TGTGCCAGTAGTCCGGGGTGGGCGGGAGAGAGAGGAGATACGCAGTATTTT.

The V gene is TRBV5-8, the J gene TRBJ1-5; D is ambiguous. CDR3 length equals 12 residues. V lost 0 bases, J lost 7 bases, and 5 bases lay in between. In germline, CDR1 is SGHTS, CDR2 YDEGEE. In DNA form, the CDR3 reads TGTGCCAGCAGCTTGGAAACACAGCCCCAGCATTTT. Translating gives CASSLETQPQHF.

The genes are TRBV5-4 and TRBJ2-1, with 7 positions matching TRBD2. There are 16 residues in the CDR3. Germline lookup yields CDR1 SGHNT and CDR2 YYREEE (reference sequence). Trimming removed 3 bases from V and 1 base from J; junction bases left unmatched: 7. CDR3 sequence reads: CASSSQTAGSYNEQFF. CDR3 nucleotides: TGTGCCAGCAGCTCCCAGACAGCGGGGTCCTACAATGAGCAGTTCTTC.

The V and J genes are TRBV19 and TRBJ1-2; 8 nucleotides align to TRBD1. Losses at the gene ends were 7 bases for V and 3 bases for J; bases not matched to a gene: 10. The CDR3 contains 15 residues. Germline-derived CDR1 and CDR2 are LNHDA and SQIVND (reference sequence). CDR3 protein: CASKEQGDLYYGYTF. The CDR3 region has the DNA TGTGCCAGTAAGGAACAGGGGGATTTGTACTATGGCTACACCTTC.

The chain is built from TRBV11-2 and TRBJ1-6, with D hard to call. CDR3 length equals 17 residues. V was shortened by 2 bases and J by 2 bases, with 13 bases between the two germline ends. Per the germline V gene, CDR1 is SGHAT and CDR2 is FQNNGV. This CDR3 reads CASSLKGGGPYNSPLHF. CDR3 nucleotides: TGTGCCAGCAGCTTAAAGGGCGGAGGGCCCTATAATTCACCCCTCCACTTT.

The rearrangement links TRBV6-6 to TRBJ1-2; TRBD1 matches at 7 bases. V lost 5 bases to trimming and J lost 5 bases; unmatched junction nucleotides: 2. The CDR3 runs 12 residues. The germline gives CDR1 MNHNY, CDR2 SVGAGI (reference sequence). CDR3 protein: CASSGQAYGYTF. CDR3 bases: TGTGCCAGCAGTGGACAGGCGTATGGCTACACCTTC.

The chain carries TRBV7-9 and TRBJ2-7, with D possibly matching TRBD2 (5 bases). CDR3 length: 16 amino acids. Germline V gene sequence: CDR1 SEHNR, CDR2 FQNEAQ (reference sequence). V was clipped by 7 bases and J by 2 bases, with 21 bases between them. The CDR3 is CASTSSRLANAYEQYF. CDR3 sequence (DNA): TGTGCCAGCACCTCCTCGCGGCTAGCCAACGCCTACGAGCAGTACTTC.

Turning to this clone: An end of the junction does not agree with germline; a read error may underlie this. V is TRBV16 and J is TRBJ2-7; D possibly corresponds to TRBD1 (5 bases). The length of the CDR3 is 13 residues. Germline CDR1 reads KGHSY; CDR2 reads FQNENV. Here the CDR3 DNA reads TGTGCCAGCAGCCAATCGAGGTCGACAGCCCCGGACTTC. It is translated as CASSQSRSTAPDF. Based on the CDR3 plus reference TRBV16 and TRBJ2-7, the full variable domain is GEEVAQTPKHLVRGEGQKAKLYCAPIKGHSYVFWYQQVLKNEFKFLISFQNENVFDETGMPKERFSAKCLPNSPCSLEIQATKLEDSAVYFCASSQSRSTAPDFGPGTRLTVT.

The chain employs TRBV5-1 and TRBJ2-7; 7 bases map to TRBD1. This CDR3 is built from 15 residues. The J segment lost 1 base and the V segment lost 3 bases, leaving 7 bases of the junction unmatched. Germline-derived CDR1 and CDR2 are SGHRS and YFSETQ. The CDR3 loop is CASSSPDRASYEQYF. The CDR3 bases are TGCGCCAGCAGCTCACCCGACAGGGCGTCCTACGAGCAGTACTTC. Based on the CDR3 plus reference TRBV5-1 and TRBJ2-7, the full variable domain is KAGVTQTPRYLIKTRGQQVTLSCSPISGHRSVSWYQQTPGQGLQFLFEYFSETQRNKGNFPGRFSGRQFSNSRSEMNVSTLELGDSALYLCASSSPDRASYEQYFGPGTRLTVT.

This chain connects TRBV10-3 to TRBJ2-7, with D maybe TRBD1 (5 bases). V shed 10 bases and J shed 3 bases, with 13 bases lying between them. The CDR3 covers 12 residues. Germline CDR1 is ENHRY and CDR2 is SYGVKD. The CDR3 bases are TGTGCCACCCTAACCGACAGCTACGAGCAGTACTTC. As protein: CATLTDSYEQYF.